These 31 T cell receptor beta chains were sequenced from one sample in a study of neurological immune-mediated disorders. MiXCR was run by TCRdb on the 5' RACE reads, yielding one entry per CDR3 protein. This table has about 17,000 distinct CDR3 sequences, 3.5% appearing once. The sequenced sample was CD8+ T cells from blood. The receptors here all came from a woman in her forties in good health.

In its sample, this clonotype was seen many times. The J gene is TRBJ1-6, the V gene TRBV5-1, with D possibly being TRBD1 (5 bases). The ends were cut back, 4 bases at V and 3 bases at J, with 5 bases in the middle. The germline gives CDR1 SGHRS, CDR2 YFSETQ. The length of the CDR3 is 13 residues. The DNA for the CDR3 is TGCGCCAGCAGCGGGGGCTATAATTCACCCCTCCACTTT. This gives the protein CASSGGYNSPLHF.

This clonotype was seen many times. The J gene is TRBJ2-7, the V gene TRBV5-1; D not resolved. Germline V gene sequence: CDR1 SGHRS, CDR2 YFSETQ. This CDR3 comprises 12 residues. Trimming removed 4 bases from V and 6 bases from J, with 11 bases in between. The CDR3 loop is CASSDSAPEQYF. In DNA form, the CDR3 reads TGCGCCAGCAGCGATTCGGCCCCCGAGCAGTACTTC.

This clonotype was counted many times. The chain is built from TRBV28 and TRBJ1-4, with TRBD1 matching over 10 bases. V was clipped by 8 bases and J by 4 bases; unmatched bases: 1. CDR3 length: 13 residues. Germline CDR1 and CDR2: MDHEN and SYDVKM. The CDR3, as DNA: TGTGCCAGCGGGGACAGGGGTAATGAAAAACTGTTTTTT. Amino acids: CASGDRGNEKLFF.

Relative to its sample, this clonotype is medium-sized. CDR3 nucleotide sequence: TGTGCCAGCAGCTTAGCGGGGACGACCTACGAGCAGTACTTC. Its translation is CASSLAGTTYEQYF. The chain recombines TRBV7-6 with TRBJ2-7; D might be TRBD1 or TRBD2, each matching 5 bases. V lost 0 bases and J lost 2, with 8 bases in between. Germline CDR1 reads SGHVS; CDR2 reads FNYEAQ. The CDR3 contains 14 residues.

This clonotype is medium-sized by share. The J gene is TRBJ2-3, the V gene TRBV4-1; 9 bases map to TRBD2. The CDR3 has 16 residues. J was trimmed by 5 bases and V by 4 bases; bases with no gene match: 10. The germline CDR1 and CDR2 sequences are MGHRA and YSYEKL. The chain's CDR3 is CASSRIAGVKGDTQYF. CDR3 DNA sequence: TGCGCCAGCAGCCGAATAGCGGGAGTAAAAGGAGATACGCAGTATTTT.

This clonotype was observed at least ten times. The chain links TRBV27 to TRBJ2-7, with 7 bases fitting TRBD2. In germline, CDR1 is MNHEY, CDR2 SMNVEV (reference sequence). The CDR3 extends over 15 amino acids. Unmatched junction bases numbered 8, after V lost 6 bases and J lost 0 bases. The CDR3 bases are TGTGCCAGCAGACCAACTAGCGCCAGCTCCTACGAGCAGTACTTC. Residues: CASRPTSASSYEQYF.

This clonotype was recorded at least ten times. The rearrangement links TRBV5-1 to TRBJ2-1; TRBD1 matches at 7 bases. Germline lookup yields CDR1 SGHRS and CDR2 YFSETQ. The CDR3 is made up of 12 amino acids. V gave up 4 bases and J gave up 10 bases; unmatched junction bases: 5. In DNA form, the CDR3 reads TGCGCCAGCAGCCACGGACAGGAAGAGCAGTTCTTC. It translates to CASSHGQEEQFF.

This clonotype was counted at least ten times. This rearrangement joins TRBV29-1 to TRBJ2-7, with 10 bases matching TRBD2. Germline assignment: CDR1 SQVTM and CDR2 ANQGSEA. This CDR3 comprises 14 residues. After removal of 5 bases from V and 1 base from J, the junction contained 5 bases not matched to a gene. The CDR3 loop is CSVLVAGGSYEQYF. DNA for the CDR3: TGCAGCGTTCTGGTAGCGGGGGGTTCCTACGAGCAGTACTTC.

By sample share, this clonotype is medium-sized (0.01 to 0.1%). The chain combines TRBV27 with TRBJ2-7; either TRBD1 or TRBD2 may supply D (5 bases each). Trimming cost V 8 bases and J 3 bases, with 14 bases left between them. This CDR3 has 13 amino acids. Germline-derived CDR1 and CDR2 are MNHEY and SMNVEV (reference sequence). For the CDR3, the DNA is TGTGCCAGCGGGGACCGGGTGCGCTACGAGCAGTACTTC. It translates to CASGDRVRYEQYF.

This clonotype came up many times. J is TRBJ2-7 and V is TRBV28, with TRBD2 matching 10 bases. The length of the CDR3 is 16 residues. Looked up from germline, CDR1 is MDHEN and CDR2 is SYDVKM. V dropped 6 bases and J dropped 2; count of bases not matched to a gene: 10. CDR3 in DNA: TGTGCCAGCAGCCCAGTGACTAGCGGGCGACCCTACGAGCAGTACTTC. Its translation is CASSPVTSGRPYEQYF.

The chain links TRBV3-1 to TRBJ2-2; unclear D gene. CDR3 length: 15 residues. Germline V lookup: CDR1 LGHDT, CDR2 YNNKEL (reference sequence). V dropped 0 bases and J dropped 7 bases, with 12 bases sitting between them. The CDR3 DNA reads as TGTGCCAGCAGCCAAGAGGGGTGGAAAGGCGGGGAGCTGTTTTTT. Translation: CASSQEGWKGGELFF.

This clonotype was counted at least ten times. The gene calls are TRBV5-5 and TRBJ2-2, with D tentatively TRBD1 or TRBD2 (5 bases each). V was cut by 2 bases and J by 6 bases, with 8 bases left in between. There are 13 residues in the CDR3. The germline CDR1 and CDR2 sequences are SGHKS and YYEKEE (reference sequence). CDR3 nucleotides: TGTGCCAGCAGCTTCCTGGGACCCGGGGAGCTGTTTTTT. This translates into CASSFLGPGELFF. Full variable domain (outside the CDR3, taken from reference TRBV5-5 and TRBJ2-2): DAGVTQSPTHLIKTRGQQVTLRCSPISGHKSVSWYQQVLGQGPQFIFQYYEKEERGRGNFPDRFSARQFPNYSSELNVNALLLGDSALYLCASSFLGPGELFFGEGSRLTVL.

There are many counts of this clonotype. The CDR3 here is CASSQLYNGATYNEQFF. DNA of the CDR3: TGTGCCAGCAGCCAACTCTATAACGGGGCCACCTACAATGAGCAGTTCTTC. The chain combines TRBV14 with TRBJ2-1; D possibly uses TRBD1 or TRBD2 (5 bases each). The CDR3 is 17 amino acids. Trimming shortened V by 2 bases and J by 2 bases, and 16 bases separated the two germline ends. Germline assignment: CDR1 SGHDN and CDR2 FVKESK.

The sample holds many counts of this clonotype. J is TRBJ2-2 and V is TRBV28, with D hard to call. The CDR3 extends over 13 amino acids. Germline-derived CDR1 and CDR2 are MDHEN and SYDVKM. Trimming removed 8 bases at V and 3 bases at J, with 10 bases between. The CDR3 DNA reads TGTGCCAGCTTAGGGATGGACACCGGGGAGCTGTTTTTT. Protein: CASLGMDTGELFF.

This clonotype was recorded at least ten times. The chain is built from TRBV7-9 and TRBJ2-7; maybe TRBD2 (5 bases). Trimming removed 5 bases from V and 3 bases from J, with 17 bases in between. Germline V gene sequence: CDR1 SEHNR, CDR2 FQNEAQ (reference sequence). The CDR3 length is 15 residues. CDR3 in amino acids: CASSPEGRSNYEQYF. DNA of the CDR3: TGTGCCAGCAGCCCAGAGGGCAGGAGTAACTACGAGCAGTACTTC.

This clonotype was recorded at least ten times. The chain joins TRBV7-9 to TRBJ1-2, with unresolved D. Trimming shortened V by 4 bases and J by 0 bases, and 15 bases separated the two germline ends. This CDR3 contains 16 residues. Germline assignment: CDR1 SEHNR and CDR2 FQNEAQ (reference sequence). The DNA for the CDR3 is TGTGCCAGCAGCTCCTCGGACCACCGAGCTAACTATGGCTACACCTTC. Translating it yields CASSSSDHRANYGYTF. The full variable domain, with the rest looked up from reference TRBV7-9 and TRBJ1-2, is DTGVSQNPRHKITKRGQNVTFRCDPISEHNRLYWYRQTLGQGPEFLTYFQNEAQLEKSRLLSDRFSAERPKGSFSTLEIQRTEQGDSAMYLCASSSSDHRANYGYTFGSGTRLTVV.

This clonotype showed up many times. Being one base from a much bigger clone, this may be a read error. The chain recombines TRBV5-4 with TRBJ2-3; D is unclear. The CDR3 totals 12 residues. The germline CDR1 and CDR2 sequences are SGHNT and YYREEE (reference sequence). CDR3 residues: CVSSYDSDTQYF. The CDR3 nucleotides read TGTGTCAGCAGTTATGATTCAGATACGCAGTATTTT.

This clonotype was observed a handful of times. The chain links TRBV12-2 to TRBJ2-7; the table's D call, TRBD2, has no DNA check behind it. TRBV12-2 is a pseudogene. CDR3 length: 16 amino acids. CDR3 sequence (DNA): TGTGCAAGTCGCTCCCGACACCCTCGGTACATCTACGAGCAGTACTTC. It specifies CASRSRHPRYIYEQYF.

This clonotype was observed at least ten times. The chain is built from TRBV24-1 and TRBJ2-1; 8 bases fit TRBD2. V lost 5 bases and J lost 8; bases outside the gene matches: 7. CDR1 and CDR2 (germline): KGHDR, SFDVKD. The CDR3 has 14 amino acids. CDR3 in amino acids: CATSGQRELDEQFF. In nucleotides, the CDR3 is TGTGCCACCAGTGGGCAGCGGGAGTTGGATGAGCAGTTCTTC.

This clonotype was seen ten or more times. The V and J genes are TRBV6-5 and TRBJ2-6, with 9 bases that match TRBD2. There are 16 residues in the CDR3. The germline CDR1 and CDR2 sequences are MNHEY and SVGAGI. V shed 4 bases, J shed 0 bases, and the junction held 1 base outside the gene matches. The CDR3 region is CASSLTSGSGANVLTF. The CDR3 region has the DNA TGTGCCAGCAGTTTGACTAGCGGCTCTGGGGCCAACGTCCTGACTTTC.

This clonotype appeared many times. This CDR3 is CASSSFRQSYEQYF. As DNA, the CDR3 is TGTGCCAGCAGCTCGTTCCGACAGTCCTACGAGCAGTACTTC. The J gene is TRBJ2-7, the V gene TRBV7-8; TRBD1 might be the D (5 bases). The germline V gene encodes CDR1 SGHVS and CDR2 FQNEAQ. V was cut by 4 bases and J by 1 base, with 11 bases left in between. The CDR3 consists of 14 residues.

The table lists this clonotype with many counts. This chain uses TRBV28 with TRBJ2-7, with 7 bases fitting TRBD1. V lost 3 bases and J lost 2; bases outside the gene matches: 7. This CDR3 region has 15 residues. Germline CDR1 MDHEN, CDR2 SYDVKM. The CDR3 region has the DNA TGTGCCAGCAGTTTCGGTGCAGGGGGTACCTACGAGCAGTACTTC. Translation: CASSFGAGGTYEQYF. Looking up the rest from reference TRBV28 and TRBJ2-7 gives the full variable domain: DVKVTQSSRYLVKRTGEKVFLECVQDMDHENMFWYRQDPGLGLRLIYFSYDVKMKEKGDIPEGYSVSREKKERFSLILESASTNQTSMYLCASSFGAGGTYEQYFGPGTRLTVT.

This clonotype showed up many times. This chain links TRBV5-1 with TRBJ2-7, with 7 bases fitting TRBD2. The CDR3 consists of 15 residues. Trimming took 3 bases from V and 5 from J; bases not matched to a gene: 11. CDR1 and CDR2 from the germline V gene are SGHRS and YFSETQ. The CDR3: CASSSPRAGDDEQYF. CDR3 DNA: TGCGCCAGCAGCTCCCCGAGGGCGGGAGACGACGAGCAGTACTTC.

This clonotype appeared many times. J is TRBJ2-1 and V is TRBV7-8; 11 nucleotides line up with TRBD2. With V trimmed by 2 bases and J by 3 bases, 9 bases remained unmatched. Germline V gene sequence: CDR1 SGHVS, CDR2 FQNEAQ. The CDR3 consists of 18 residues. As DNA, the CDR3 is TGTGCCAGCAGCTTACCCGGGACTAGCGGAGACCTCTACAATGAGCAGTTCTTC. Its translation is CASSLPGTSGDLYNEQFF. Drawing the rest from reference TRBV7-8 and TRBJ2-1, the complete variable domain is GAGVSQSPRYKVAKRGQDVALRCDPISGHVSLFWYQQALGQGPEFLTYFQNEAQLDKSGLPSDRFFAERPEGSVSTLKIQRTQQEDSAVYLCASSLPGTSGDLYNEQFFGPGTRLTVL.

This clonotype came up many times. CDR3 sequence: CSVEIGLSREQFF. The DNA for the CDR3 is TGCAGCGTTGAAATCGGATTGTCTAGGGAGCAGTTCTTC. This chain joins TRBV29-1 and TRBJ2-1; D is undetermined. The CDR3 is 13 amino acids. Germline CDR1 SQVTM, CDR2 ANQGSEA. V lost 2 bases and J 10 bases, leaving 15 bases between the germline ends.

This clonotype showed up many times. The V and J genes are TRBV28 and TRBJ2-1, with 10 bases identical to TRBD1. J lost 0 bases, V lost 3 bases, and 5 bases had no gene match. Germline assignment: CDR1 MDHEN and CDR2 SYDVKM. There are 17 residues in the CDR3. The CDR3 DNA reads TGTGCCAGCAGTTTTCCCGGGACAGGGGCCTCCTACAATGAGCAGTTCTTC. This translates into CASSFPGTGASYNEQFF.

The sample holds many counts of this clonotype. This rearrangement joins TRBV20-1 to TRBJ2-1, with no clear D. There are 19 residues in the CDR3. From germline, CDR1 is DFQATT and CDR2 SNEGSKA (reference sequence). V was clipped by 8 bases and J by 5 bases, with 34 bases between them. CDR3 nucleotide sequence: TGCAGTCCAGACACCCCGCCAACCGACCCCTACAATGACAACAATGAGCAGTTCTTC. Translated: CSPDTPPTDPYNDNNEQFF.

This clonotype was detected ten times or more. The chain employs TRBV5-1 and TRBJ2-2; 7 nucleotides agree with TRBD2. This CDR3 is built from 17 residues. J gave up 0 bases and V 0 bases, and 5 bases lay outside the gene matches. The V gene's germline CDR1 is SGHRS and CDR2 YFSETQ. The CDR3 bases are TGCGCCAGCAGCTTGGAGGGCGGGAGCGCGAACACCGGGGAGCTGTTTTTT. Amino acid sequence: CASSLEGGSANTGELFF.

This clonotype has at least ten counts. CDR3 residues: CASSLGTTSYEQYF. CDR3 DNA sequence: TGTGCCAGCAGCTTAGGGACAACGTCCTACGAGCAGTACTTC. The rearrangement uses TRBV11-2 and TRBJ2-7; the D gene is possibly TRBD1 (5 bases). Per germline, CDR1 SGHAT and CDR2 FQNNGV. The CDR3 contains 14 residues. Trimming pared 1 base from V and 1 base from J, leaving 8 bases between.

This clonotype occurred many times. The rearrangement joins TRBV11-2 to TRBJ1-2; perhaps TRBD1 as D (5 bases). The CDR3 spans 13 residues. V was trimmed by 6 bases and J by 6 bases, leaving 14 bases between them. Germline CDR1 and CDR2: SGHAT and FQNNGV. The CDR3 sequence is CASSPAGLHGYTF. DNA of the CDR3: TGTGCCAGCAGTCCAGCAGGGCTCCATGGCTACACCTTC.

This clonotype appeared many times. V is TRBV4-1 and J is TRBJ2-3; TRBD2 is a possible D gene (6 bases). This CDR3 has 18 residues. CDR1 is MGHRA and CDR2 is YSYEKL in the germline V gene. Trimming took off 4 bases at V and 2 bases at J, with 22 bases between the two ends. The CDR3 nucleotides are TGCGCCAGCAGCCCCATCATGGCGGCGGGGCCCCTCACAGATACGCAGTATTTT. Its protein is CASSPIMAAGPLTDTQYF.